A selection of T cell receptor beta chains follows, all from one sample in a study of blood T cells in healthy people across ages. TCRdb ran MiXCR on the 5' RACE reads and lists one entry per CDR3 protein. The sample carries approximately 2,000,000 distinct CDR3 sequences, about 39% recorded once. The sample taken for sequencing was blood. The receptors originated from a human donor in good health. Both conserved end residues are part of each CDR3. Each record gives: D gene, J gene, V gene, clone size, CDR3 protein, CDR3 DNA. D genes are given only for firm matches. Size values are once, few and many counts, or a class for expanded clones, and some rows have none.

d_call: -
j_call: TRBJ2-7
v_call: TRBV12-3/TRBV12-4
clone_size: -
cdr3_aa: CAGRQNRRPNSYNEQYF
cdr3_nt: TGTGCCGGCAGGCAAAACAGGCGACCGAACTCCTACAATGAGCAGTACTTC

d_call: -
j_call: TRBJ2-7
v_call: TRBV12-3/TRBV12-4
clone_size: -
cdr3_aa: CASSEGTKNYERYF
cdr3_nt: TGTGCCAGCAGTGAAGGGACAAAAAACTACGAGCGGTACTTC

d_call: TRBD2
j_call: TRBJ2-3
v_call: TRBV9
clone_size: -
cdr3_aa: CASSAFSGGNTDTQYF
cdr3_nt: TGTGCCAGCAGCGCGTTTAGCGGGGGGAACACAGATACGCAGTATTTT

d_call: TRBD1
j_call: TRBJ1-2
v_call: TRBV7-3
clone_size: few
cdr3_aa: CASSLGGTGPNYGYTF
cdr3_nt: TGTGCCAGCAGCTTGGGAGGGACAGGACCTAACTATGGCTACACCTTC

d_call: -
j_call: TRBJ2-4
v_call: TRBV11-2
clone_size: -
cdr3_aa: CASSQDGIKNIQYF
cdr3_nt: TGTGCCAGCAGTCAGGACGGAATTAAAAACATTCAGTACTTC

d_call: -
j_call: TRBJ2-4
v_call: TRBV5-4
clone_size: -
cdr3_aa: CASSAAMEGNIQYF
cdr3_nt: TGTGCCAGCAGCGCGGCTATGGAGGGGAACATTCAGTACTTC

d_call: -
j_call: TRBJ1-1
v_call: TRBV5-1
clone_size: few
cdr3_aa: CASSFSSEITEAFF
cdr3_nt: TGCGCCAGCAGCTTTTCGAGTGAAATCACTGAAGCTTTCTTT

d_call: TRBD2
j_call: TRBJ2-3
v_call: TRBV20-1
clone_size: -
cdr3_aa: CSARDGAGAEDTQYF
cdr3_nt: TGCAGTGCTAGAGATGGAGCGGGGGCGGAAGATACGCAGTATTTT

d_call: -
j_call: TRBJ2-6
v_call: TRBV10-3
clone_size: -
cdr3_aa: CAISVWQSSTKTGANVLTF
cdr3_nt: TGTGCCATCAGTGTATGGCAGTCTTCCACAAAAACTGGGGCCAACGTCCTGACTTTC

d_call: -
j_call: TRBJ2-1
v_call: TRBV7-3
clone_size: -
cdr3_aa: CASSLGPLQPKLGEQFF
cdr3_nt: TGTGCCAGCAGCTTAGGACCCCTCCAGCCCAAATTGGGTGAGCAGTTCTTC

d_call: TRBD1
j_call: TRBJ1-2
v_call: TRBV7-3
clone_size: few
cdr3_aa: CASSTDRVSGYTF
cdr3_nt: TGTGCCAGCAGCACCGACAGGGTCTCTGGCTACACCTTC

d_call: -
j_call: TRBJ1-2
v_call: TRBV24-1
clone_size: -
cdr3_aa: CATSGISGHENGIYGYTF
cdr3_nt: TGTGCCACCAGTGGAATTTCGGGACACGAAAACGGGATTTATGGCTACACCTTC

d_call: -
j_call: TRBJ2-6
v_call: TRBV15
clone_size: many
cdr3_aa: CATSAGGSGANVLTF
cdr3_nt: TGTGCCACCAGTGCTGGGGGCTCTGGGGCCAACGTCCTGACTTTC

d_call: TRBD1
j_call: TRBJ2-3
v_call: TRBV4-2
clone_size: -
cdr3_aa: CASSQTGGSADTQYF
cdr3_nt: TGTGCCAGCAGCCAAACAGGGGGAAGCGCAGATACGCAGTATTTT

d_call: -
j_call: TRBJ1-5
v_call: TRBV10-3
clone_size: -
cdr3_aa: CAISERTDGSSQPQHF
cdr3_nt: TGTGCCATCAGTGAAAGGACAGACGGGTCAAGTCAGCCCCAGCATTTT

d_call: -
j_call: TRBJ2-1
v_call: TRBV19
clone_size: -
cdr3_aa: CASSRQVNYNEQFF
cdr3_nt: TGTGCCAGTAGTCGGCAGGTTAACTACAATGAGCAGTTCTTC

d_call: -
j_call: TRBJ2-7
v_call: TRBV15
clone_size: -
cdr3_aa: CATSRDFGVESHEQYF
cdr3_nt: TGTGCCACCAGCAGAGATTTCGGAGTGGAGTCCCACGAGCAGTACTTC

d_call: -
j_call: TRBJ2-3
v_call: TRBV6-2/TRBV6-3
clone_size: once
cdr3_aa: CASSYSLGLDTQYF
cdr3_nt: TGTGCCAGCAGTTACTCGTTGGGTTTGGATACGCAGTATTTT

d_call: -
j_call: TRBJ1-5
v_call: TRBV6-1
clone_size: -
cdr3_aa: CASSEEGGDQPQHF
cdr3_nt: TGTGCCAGCAGTGAAGAGGGGGGAGATCAGCCCCAGCATTTT

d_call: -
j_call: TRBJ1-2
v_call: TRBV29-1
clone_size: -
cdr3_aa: CSVALNDYGYTF
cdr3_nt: TGCAGCGTTGCCCTGAACGACTATGGCTACACCTTC

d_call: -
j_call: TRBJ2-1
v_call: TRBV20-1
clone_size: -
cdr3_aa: CSARAPLAGRYNEQFF
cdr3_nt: TGCAGTGCTAGAGCCCCTTTGGCAGGGAGGTACAATGAGCAGTTCTTC

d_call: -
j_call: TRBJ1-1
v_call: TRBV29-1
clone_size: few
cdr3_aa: CSAGWERMNTEAFF
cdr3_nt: TGCAGCGCCGGCTGGGAACGGATGAACACTGAAGCTTTCTTT

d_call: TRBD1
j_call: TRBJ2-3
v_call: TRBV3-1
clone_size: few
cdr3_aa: CASSIGTGSTDTQYF
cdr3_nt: TGTGCCAGCAGTATTGGGACAGGGTCCACAGATACGCAGTATTTT

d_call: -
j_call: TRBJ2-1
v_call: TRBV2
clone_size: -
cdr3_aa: CASSEGRVSYNEQFF
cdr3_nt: TGTGCCAGCAGTGAGGGTAGGGTTTCGTACAATGAGCAGTTCTTC

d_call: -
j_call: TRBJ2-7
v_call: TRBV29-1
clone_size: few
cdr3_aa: CSVAPGSYEQYF
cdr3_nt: TGCAGCGTCGCACCTGGGAGCTACGAGCAGTACTTC

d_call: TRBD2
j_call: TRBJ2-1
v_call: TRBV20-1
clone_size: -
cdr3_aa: CSAPLAGGLNEQFF
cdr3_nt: TGCAGTGCTCCGCTAGCGGGGGGGCTCAATGAGCAGTTCTTC

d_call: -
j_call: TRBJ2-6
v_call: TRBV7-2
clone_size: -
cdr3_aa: CASAWRVESSGANVLTF
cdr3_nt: TGTGCCAGCGCGTGGAGGGTGGAGAGCTCTGGGGCCAACGTCCTGACTTTC

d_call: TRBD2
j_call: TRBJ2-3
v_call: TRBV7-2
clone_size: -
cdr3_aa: CASSTRVERGTDTQYF
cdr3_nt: TGTGCCAGCAGCACCCGAGTGGAGCGGGGGACAGATACGCAGTATTTT

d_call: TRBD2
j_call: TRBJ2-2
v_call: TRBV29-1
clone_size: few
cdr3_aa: CSVRKAGGETGELFF
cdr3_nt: TGCAGCGTTCGGAAAGCGGGGGGGGAGACCGGGGAGCTGTTTTTT

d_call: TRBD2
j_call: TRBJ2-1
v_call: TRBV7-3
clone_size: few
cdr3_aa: CASSLGLEHEQFF
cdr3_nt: TGTGCCAGCAGCTTGGGACTAGAGCATGAGCAGTTCTTC

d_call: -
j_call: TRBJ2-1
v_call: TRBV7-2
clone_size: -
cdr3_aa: CASSPGVGANEQFF
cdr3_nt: TGTGCCAGCAGCCCCGGGGTAGGGGCCAATGAGCAGTTCTTC

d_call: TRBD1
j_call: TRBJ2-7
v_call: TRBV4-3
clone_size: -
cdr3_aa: CASSQVYGQASYEQYF
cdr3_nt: TGCGCCAGCAGCCAAGTGTATGGACAGGCCTCCTACGAGCAGTACTTC

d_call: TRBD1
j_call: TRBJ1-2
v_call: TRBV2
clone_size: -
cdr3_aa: CASRLSGQGLRGYTF
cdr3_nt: TGTGCCAGCAGGCTTTCGGGACAGGGTCTTCGTGGCTACACCTTC

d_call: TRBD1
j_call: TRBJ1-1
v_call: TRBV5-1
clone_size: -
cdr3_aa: CASSGGTGSPDTEAFF
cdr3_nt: TGCGCCAGCAGCGGCGGGACAGGCTCACCGGACACTGAAGCTTTCTTT

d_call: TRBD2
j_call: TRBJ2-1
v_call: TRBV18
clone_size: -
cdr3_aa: CASSPWAGGAYNEQFF
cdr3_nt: TGTGCCAGCTCACCGTGGGCGGGGGGCGCCTACAATGAGCAGTTCTTC

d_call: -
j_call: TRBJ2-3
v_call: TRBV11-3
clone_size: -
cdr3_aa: CASSPLGGYHTDTQYF
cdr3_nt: TGTGCCAGCAGCCCTTTAGGAGGTTACCACACAGATACGCAGTATTTT

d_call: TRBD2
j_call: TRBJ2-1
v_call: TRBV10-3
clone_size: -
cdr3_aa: CAISPGTSGGNNEQFF
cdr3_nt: TGTGCCATCAGTCCAGGGACTAGCGGGGGGAACAATGAGCAGTTCTTC

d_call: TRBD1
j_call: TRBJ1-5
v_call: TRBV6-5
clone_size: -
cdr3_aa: CASRNRGDSNQPQHF
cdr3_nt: TGTGCCAGCAGAAACAGGGGGGATAGCAATCAGCCCCAGCATTTT

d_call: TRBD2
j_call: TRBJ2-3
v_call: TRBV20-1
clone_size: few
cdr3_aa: CSATSGGAGTDTQYF
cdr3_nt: TGCAGTGCTACTAGCGGGGGAGCGGGCACAGATACGCAGTATTTT

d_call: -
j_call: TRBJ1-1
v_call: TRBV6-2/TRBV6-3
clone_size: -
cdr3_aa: CASSSRGSNTEAFF
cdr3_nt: TGTGCCAGCAGTAGCCGGGGCTCAAACACTGAAGCTTTCTTT

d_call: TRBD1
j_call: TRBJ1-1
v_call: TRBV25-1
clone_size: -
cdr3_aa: CASSEYTGQDTEAFF
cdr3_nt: TGTGCCAGCAGTGAATATACAGGACAGGACACTGAAGCTTTCTTT

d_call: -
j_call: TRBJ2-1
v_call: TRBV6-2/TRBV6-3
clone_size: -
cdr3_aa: CASSYGELRNNEQFF
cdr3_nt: TGTGCCAGCAGTTACGGGGAATTAAGGAACAATGAGCAGTTCTTC